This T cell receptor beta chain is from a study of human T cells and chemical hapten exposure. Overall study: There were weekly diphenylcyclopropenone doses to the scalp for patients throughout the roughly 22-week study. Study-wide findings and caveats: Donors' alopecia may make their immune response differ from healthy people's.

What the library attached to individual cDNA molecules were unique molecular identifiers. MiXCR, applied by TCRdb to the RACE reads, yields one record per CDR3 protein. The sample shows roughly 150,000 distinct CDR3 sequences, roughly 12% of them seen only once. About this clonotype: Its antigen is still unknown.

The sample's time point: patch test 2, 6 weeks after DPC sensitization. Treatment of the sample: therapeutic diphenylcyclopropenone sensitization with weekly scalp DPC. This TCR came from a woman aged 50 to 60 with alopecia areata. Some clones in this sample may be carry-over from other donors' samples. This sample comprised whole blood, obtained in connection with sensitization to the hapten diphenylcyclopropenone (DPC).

Here the CDR3 DNA reads TGTGCCAGCAGTGAAGCTCGGAGGCAGGGCAGGAACGAGCAGTACTTC. It is translated as CASSEARRQGRNEQYF. The V and J genes are TRBV6-1 and TRBJ2-7; the D gene could be TRBD1 or TRBD2 (5 bases each). The CDR3 loop spans 16 amino acids. V lost 0 bases and J 5 bases, leaving 17 bases between the germline ends. CDR1 and CDR2 from the germline V gene are MNHNS and SASEGT.